This T cell receptor (beta chain) was obtained from a study of molecular identifiers for immune sequencing clone quantification. Study in general: RNA from approximately 20,000 or 98,000 naive CD8 cells was split five ways in replicates, with four sequenced.

Both previously described methods and listed TCR primers were employed to make bulk TCR libraries. TCRdb reprocessed the PCR reads via MiXCR and lists one record per CDR3 protein. This sample has approximately 320,000 distinct CDR3 sequences; 24% occur once, and the top ten carry roughly 0.7%. Details on this clonotype: Its target is unknown.

Study-wide results and limits: Clones exceeding 20 RNA copies carried over 97% of effector molecules but under 1% of naive-cell molecules.

Sequencing input: naive CD8+ T cells from blood, with Jurkat cell RNA spiked in. Specified subset: FACS-sorted CD8+CD4-CCR7+CD45RA+ naive T cells. This clonotype was obtained from a human donor in good health. Some libraries in this study had Jurkat cell RNA spiked in.

CDR3 sequence reads: CSVPDGPYEQYF. In DNA, the CDR3 is TGCAGCGTACCCGACGGACCCTACGAGCAGTACTTC. V and J are TRBV29-1 and TRBJ2-7; D gene uncertain. V lost 6 bases and J lost 2, with 11 bases in between. The CDR3 spans 12 residues. Germline CDR1 reads SQVTM; CDR2 reads ANQGSEA.